These T cell receptor beta chains were read from a single sample in a study of T-cell memory formation after mild COVID-19. TCRdb ran MiXCR on the 5' RACE reads and lists one entry per CDR3 protein. The table shows about 470,000 distinct CDR3 sequences, with about 23% occurring only once. Source material: PBMCs or a T cell subset sorted from them (not recorded which). These receptors all stem from an adult woman who had mild COVID-19 (a few samples of this study predate the infection). Cell type and time point are not known. The CDR3 runs from the conserved cysteine through the conserved F or W. The D gene is left open where the match is weak. A clone size is listed for some rows: how often the clone was seen (once, few, many), or a class if it is expanded.

NA	14	TRBJ2-1	TRBV5-1	NA	TGCGCCAGCAGCTTTGGGTCCTTTGGCAATGAGCAGTTCTTC	CASSFGSFGNEQFF
NA	14	TRBJ2-7	TRBV24-1	NA	TGTGCCACCAGTTGCCGGGGGCAATCCTACGAGCAGTACTTC	CATSCRGQSYEQYF
NA	14	TRBJ2-7	TRBV7-6	few	TGTGCCAGCAGCCCCGGGACGCGTACCTACGAGCAGTACTTC	CASSPGTRTYEQYF
NA	13	TRBJ1-6	TRBV20-1	NA	TGCAGTGCGGGAGGGGGATATAATTCACCCCTCCACTTT	CSAGGGYNSPLHF
NA	15	TRBJ1-3	TRBV20-1	many	TGCAGTGCTAGAGTCCCAGGGGCGACTGGAAACACCATATATTTT	CSARVPGATGNTIYF
NA	14	TRBJ2-5	TRBV29-1	few	TGCAGCGTTGAAGAGTTCCGGCAGGGAGAGACCCAGTACTTC	CSVEEFRQGETQYF
NA	14	TRBJ1-6	TRBV3-1	NA	TGTGCCAGCAGCCAAGACGGGACCGATTCACCCCTCCACTTT	CASSQDGTDSPLHF
TRBD2	17	TRBJ2-1	TRBV6-4	NA	TGTGCCAGCAGTGACCTGCCCCCGGGACTAGGGCACTATGAGCAGTTCTTC	CASSDLPPGLGHYEQFF
NA	13	TRBJ1-6	TRBV12-3/TRBV12-4	NA	TGTGCCAGCAGTTACCTTCAGGGTTCACCCCTCCACTTT	CASSYLQGSPLHF
NA	12	TRBJ2-7	TRBV6-5	many	TGTGCCAGCAGTCAGACACGCTACGAGCAGTACTTC	CASSQTRYEQYF
NA	12	TRBJ2-2	TRBV27	NA	TGTGCCAGTAAAACAGGGACCGGGGAGCTGTTTTTT	CASKTGTGELFF
NA	14	TRBJ1-1	TRBV20-1	NA	TGCAGTGCTAGGGTGGTTTATGGTAACACTGAAGCTTTCTTT	CSARVVYGNTEAFF
NA	14	TRBJ2-1	TRBV12-3/TRBV12-4	few	TGTGCCAGCAGTTTGACCCCCGGAGGGAATGAGCAGTTCTTC	CASSLTPGGNEQFF
TRBD1	14	TRBJ1-2	TRBV11-2	NA	TGTGCCAGCAGCTTGGAAAGGACAGGGGGTGGCTACACCTTC	CASSLERTGGGYTF
NA	15	TRBJ1-2	TRBV9	NA	TGTGCCAGCAGCGTAGATGGGGAGTTGAACTATGGCTACACCTTC	CASSVDGELNYGYTF
NA	15	TRBJ2-3	TRBV5-6	NA	TGTGCCAGCAGCTTGGATACGGGCTCGGGGGATACGCAGTATTTT	CASSLDTGSGDTQYF
NA	13	TRBJ2-5	TRBV12-3/TRBV12-4	few	TGTGCCAGCAGTTTCGGGGAGGCGGAGACCCAGTACTTC	CASSFGEAETQYF
NA	13	TRBJ2-7	TRBV27	few	TGTGCCACCAGGAGGGGGGGCGGCTACGAGCAGTACTTC	CATRRGGGYEQYF
TRBD1	14	TRBJ1-1	TRBV7-6	many	TGTGCCAGCAGCTCCGCGACAGGGAGCCCTGAAGCTTTCTTT	CASSSATGSPEAFF
TRBD2	16	TRBJ2-5	TRBV5-1	few	TGCGCCAGCAGCTTGGTTGGTAGCGGGGGACAAGAGACCCAGTACTTC	CASSLVGSGGQETQYF
NA	15	TRBJ2-7	TRBV29-1	NA	TGCAGCGTTGAGTACCGGGACAAAGGTTTCTACGAGCAGTACTTC	CSVEYRDKGFYEQYF
NA	16	TRBJ1-4	TRBV4-1	NA	TGCGCCAGCAGCCAAGATCGAACTAGAGGGAATGAAAAACTGTTTTTT	CASSQDRTRGNEKLFF
TRBD1	15	TRBJ1-6	TRBV6-1	NA	TGTGCCAGCAGTGAGACGGACAGGGAGAATTCACCCCTCCACTTT	CASSETDRENSPLHF
NA	13	TRBJ2-1	TRBV28	few	TGTGCCAGCACCCTAGGGAAGGGGGGCGAGCAGTTCTTC	CASTLGKGGEQFF
NA	16	TRBJ1-1	TRBV6-5	NA	TGTGCCAGCAGTTACTCTGAAGCAGGGTCTAACACTGAAGCTTTCTTT	CASSYSEAGSNTEAFF